Below, 25 T cell receptor beta chains from the same sample are listed, as sequenced in a study (dated by TCRdb to the mid-2010s). Libraries were prepared through RT-PCR. Sequenced on an Illumina MiSeq. In-frame beta chains were kept once TCRdb had trimmed the public reads at Q25 with fastp and called clones with MiXCR. Entries that share a CDR3 protein sequence are merged under the most common genes and DNA. The sample yields about 680,000 distinct CDR3 sequences; 11% to 15% were counted once. The ten most abundant clones make up roughly 3.9% of the sample. Sequenced input: memory CD4+ T cells from blood. These receptors were collected from a female donor in good health, serving as a healthy control.

This clonotype has more than one count but fewer than ten. This sequence joins TRBV7-2 and TRBJ1-5; D is unresolved. This CDR3 has 14 residues. Trimming pared 5 bases from V and 6 bases from J, leaving 14 bases between. In germline, CDR1 is SGHTA, CDR2 FQGNSA. CDR3 DNA: TGTGCCAGCAGCGAAGGACTCTTTAGTCAGCCCCAGCATTTT. It encodes CASSEGLFSQPQHF.

This chain links TRBV7-2 with TRBJ1-1; possibly TRBD1 for D (5 bases). CDR3 length equals 15 residues. V was pared by 6 bases and J by 3 bases, with 17 bases between. The V gene's germline CDR1 is SGHTA and CDR2 FQGNSA. Written as DNA, the CDR3 is TGTGCCAGCAGTCCGATCCAGGGCTTACACACTGAAGCTTTCTTT. Encoded protein: CASSPIQGLHTEAFF.

This sequence joins TRBV6-5 and TRBJ1-2; 8 bases map to TRBD1. Germline trimming cut 6 bases from V and 7 bases from J; bases unmatched to any gene: 13. This CDR3 spans 15 amino acids. Germline V gene sequence: CDR1 MNHEY, CDR2 SVGAGI. The CDR3 loop is CASSHDRTGGGGYTF. CDR3 DNA: TGTGCCAGCAGCCACGACCGTACAGGGGGAGGTGGCTACACCTTC.

This clonotype was found many times. V and J are TRBV4-3 and TRBJ2-2; D is ambiguous. The germline CDR1 and CDR2 sequences are LGHNA and YSLEER. V lost 0 bases and J lost 1, with 6 bases in between. The CDR3 is made up of 15 amino acids. The CDR3 loop reads CASSQDRRNTGELFF. The DNA of the CDR3 is TGCGCCAGCAGCCAAGATCGGAGGAACACCGGGGAGCTGTTTTTT.

This chain joins TRBV7-2 and TRBJ2-7; D gene uncertain. The CDR3 has 15 amino acids. V was pared by 7 bases and J by 1 base, with 17 bases between. In germline, CDR1 is SGHTA, CDR2 FQGNSA. The CDR3 region has the DNA TGTGCCAGCACCCTAGGGCACGGCCCGTCCTACGAGCAGTACTTC. Translation: CASTLGHGPSYEQYF.

The table lists this clonotype with many counts. V usage is TRBV9 and J usage is TRBJ2-2, with D unresolved. The germline gives CDR1 SGDLS, CDR2 YYNGEE. Trimming left V 0 bases short and J 6 bases short, with 6 bases between. This CDR3 is built from 13 residues. The CDR3 protein is CASSVGVSGELFF. The DNA of the CDR3 is TGTGCCAGCAGCGTAGGTGTCTCCGGGGAGCTGTTTTTT.

This clonotype was counted only a few times. This chain uses TRBV6-1 with TRBJ2-3; D is unresolved. Per germline, CDR1 MNHNS and CDR2 SASEGT. V lost 0 bases and J 5 bases, leaving 6 bases between the germline ends. The CDR3 consists of 13 residues. The CDR3 sequence: CASSEALLDTQYF. The CDR3 nucleotides are TGTGCCAGCAGTGAAGCGCTTCTAGATACGCAGTATTTT.

The J gene is TRBJ1-6, the V gene TRBV20-1, with D perhaps TRBD1 (6 bases). Trimming took off 5 bases at V and 9 bases at J, with 23 bases between the two ends. CDR1 is DFQATT, CDR2 SNEGSKA, per germline (reference sequence). The CDR3 consists of 16 residues. CDR3 amino acids: CSARNTGPPFGSPLHF. The CDR3 DNA reads TGCAGTGCTCGGAATACAGGGCCCCCATTTGGTTCACCCCTCCACTTT.

This clonotype was counted many times. The chain combines TRBV3-1 with TRBJ2-7, with 10 bases that match TRBD2. V lost 4 bases to trimming and J lost 9 bases; unmatched junction nucleotides: 9. This CDR3 spans 14 amino acids. Per germline, CDR1 LGHDT and CDR2 YNNKEL (reference sequence). The CDR3 here is CASSLTVAGGSQYF. DNA for the CDR3: TGTGCCAGCAGCCTCACCGTAGCGGGAGGCTCGCAGTACTTC.

This clonotype has a count of ten or more. This chain uses TRBV6-5 with TRBJ2-7, with 8 bases that match TRBD1. The length of the CDR3 is 12 residues. Germline V lookup: CDR1 MNHEY, CDR2 SVGAGI. V trimming: 10 bases; J trimming: 4 bases; junction bases outside the gene matches: 6. The CDR3 sequence is CATSTGGYEQYF. The CDR3 DNA follows: TGTGCCACCTCAACAGGGGGTTACGAGCAGTACTTC.

As concerns this clonotype: The limits of the CDR3 on the DNA are not certain, so only TCRdb's listed CDR3 is given. The chain has TRBV30 and TRBJ2-1; TRBD1 is the table's D call and was not checked against the DNA. Germline CDR1 is GTSNPN and CDR2 is SVGIG (reference sequence). The CDR3 has 15 residues if both end residues are counted. CDR3 residues: CASDRGSILDNEQFF.

The rearrangement joins TRBV20-1 to TRBJ1-4, with D uncertain. The CDR3 consists of 15 residues. Germline V gives CDR1 DFQATT, CDR2 SNEGSKA (reference sequence). Trimming pared 0 bases from V and 0 bases from J, leaving 8 bases between. CDR3 amino acids: CSARDPQSTNEKLFF. CDR3 nucleotides: TGCAGTGCTAGAGATCCGCAGTCAACTAATGAAAAACTGTTTTTT.

This chain joins TRBV12-3 or TRBV12-4 and TRBJ2-1; D is perhaps TRBD1 (6 bases). The CDR3 is 13 residues long. V was shortened by 3 bases and J by 15 bases, with 18 bases between the two germline ends. DNA of the CDR3: TGTGCCAGCAGTTTCGTGGTACAGGGTGGCAGGTTCTTC. This translates into CASSFVVQGGRFF.

There are a few counts of this clonotype. V gene TRBV29-1 combines with J gene TRBJ2-7, with D uncertain. Germline V CDR1 and CDR2: SQVTM, ANQGSEA. This CDR3 spans 14 amino acids. Trimming left V 1 base short and J 2 bases short, with 12 bases between. CDR3 loop: CSVEVGQATYEQYF. CDR3 sequence (DNA): TGCAGCGTTGAAGTTGGCCAGGCAACCTACGAGCAGTACTTC.

This clonotype was observed a handful of times. The chain joins TRBV9 to TRBJ2-3; 7 bases align to TRBD2. The CDR3 runs to 13 residues. Germline trimming cut 6 bases from V and 2 bases from J; bases unmatched to any gene: 3. Per the germline V gene, CDR1 is SGDLS and CDR2 is YYNGEE. CDR3 in amino acids: CASMSGTTDTQYF. CDR3 bases: TGTGCCAGCATGAGCGGGACCACAGATACGCAGTATTTT.

At least ten counts were recorded for this clonotype. The rearrangement links TRBV29-1 to TRBJ2-1; D perhaps matches TRBD2 (6 bases). The V end was cut by 4 bases, the J end by 10 bases, with 11 bases between. Germline CDR1 is SQVTM and CDR2 is ANQGSEA. The CDR3 spans 11 residues. The CDR3 reads CSVARSGEQFF. The CDR3 DNA sequence: TGCAGCGTTGCCAGAAGCGGGGAGCAGTTCTTC.

This clonotype was observed many times. J is TRBJ2-2 and V is TRBV5-6; D possibly uses TRBD1 or TRBD2 (5 bases each). The CDR3 runs to 13 residues. The ends were cut back, 4 bases at V and 8 bases at J, with 12 bases in the middle. Germline V gene lookup returns CDR1 SGHDT and CDR2 YYEEEE. DNA of the CDR3: TGTGCCAGCAGCCGGGACCGGTCAGGGGAGCTGTTTTTT. It yields the protein CASSRDRSGELFF. The full variable domain, in which reference TRBV5-6 and TRBJ2-2 provide the parts outside the CDR3, is DAGVTQSPTHLIKTRGQQVTLRCSPKSGHDTVSWYQQALGQGPQFIFQYYEEEERQRGNFPDRFSGHQFPNYSSELNVNALLLGDSALYLCASSRDRSGELFFGEGSRLTVL.

This clonotype has more than one count but fewer than ten. The J gene is TRBJ2-7, the V gene TRBV20-1; 11 nucleotides agree with TRBD2. V was clipped by 8 bases and J by 4 bases; unmatched bases: 10. Germline CDR1 DFQATT, CDR2 SNEGSKA (reference sequence). CDR3 length: 14 amino acids. CDR3 amino acids: CSTGRPSGRYEQYF. The DNA of the CDR3 is TGCAGTACCGGGAGGCCTAGCGGGAGGTACGAGCAGTACTTC.

Note on this clonotype: This could be a read error, since a much larger clone is one nucleotide away. V gene TRBV12-3 or TRBV12-4 combines with J gene TRBJ2-7; the D gene is possibly TRBD2 (6 bases). Trimming left V 3 bases short and J 0 bases short, with 9 bases between. The CDR3 is made up of 14 amino acids. The CDR3 bases are TGTGCCAGCAGTTTGTGGGGGGACTCCTACGAGCAGTACTTC. Protein: CASSLWGDSYEQYF.

This clonotype occurred many times. The chain links TRBV18 to TRBJ1-5; weak D call: TRBD1 (5 bases). The CDR3 loop spans 16 amino acids. CDR1 and CDR2 from the germline V gene are KGHSH and LQKENI. V gave up 6 bases and J gave up 1 base, with 16 bases separating them. CDR3 sequence: CASSPGGPSSNQPQHF. The CDR3, as DNA: TGTGCCAGCTCCCCCGGGGGACCTTCGAGCAATCAGCCCCAGCATTTT.

The sample holds many counts of this clonotype. The chain links TRBV20-1 to TRBJ2-7, with 9 bases that match TRBD1. V gave up 4 bases and J gave up 6 bases; unmatched junction bases: 7. This CDR3 spans 13 amino acids. Germline values: CDR1 DFQATT, CDR2 SNEGSKA (reference sequence). CDR3 nucleotide sequence: TGCAGTGCTATGGGACAGGGTATTGGCGAGCAGTACTTC. This sequence encodes CSAMGQGIGEQYF.

The sample holds a few counts of this clonotype. J is TRBJ2-7 and V is TRBV28; D remains ambiguous. Between the trimmed V and J ends, which lost 10 bases and 2 bases, there was a span of 12 bases. The CDR3 consists of 12 residues. From germline, CDR1 is MDHEN and CDR2 SYDVKM. The CDR3 spells CATLRAPYEQYF. In DNA form, the CDR3 reads TGTGCCACGCTAAGGGCGCCCTACGAGCAGTACTTC.

This clonotype came up many times. V is TRBV6-6 and J is TRBJ2-3; 7 bases are a match to TRBD1. Trimming took 6 bases from V and 3 from J; bases not matched to a gene: 6. Germline values: CDR1 MNHNY, CDR2 SVGAGI (reference sequence). The CDR3 spans 14 residues. CDR3 residues: CASRLTTGTDTQYF. CDR3 nucleotide sequence: TGTGCCAGCAGGTTGACGACAGGGACAGATACGCAGTATTTT.

This clonotype has only a few counts. V and J are TRBV18 and TRBJ2-5; D gene ambiguous. The CDR3 has 15 residues. Trimming pared 3 bases from V and 1 base from J, leaving 12 bases between. CDR1 is KGHSH and CDR2 is LQKENI in the germline V gene. The CDR3 region has the DNA TGTGCCAGCTCACCTCCATCCCGGGCCCAAGAGACCCAGTACTTC. The encoded protein is CASSPPSRAQETQYF.

The genes are TRBV27 and TRBJ1-2; 11 bases align to TRBD1. Looked up from germline, CDR1 is MNHEY and CDR2 is SMNVEV (reference sequence). J lost 7 bases, V lost 0 bases, and 4 bases had no gene match. This CDR3 has 15 amino acids. This chain's CDR3 is CASSLSRTGGRGYTF. CDR3 coding DNA: TGTGCCAGCAGTTTATCCCGGACAGGGGGCCGTGGCTACACCTTC.